These 9 T cell receptor beta chains share one sample of origin, sequenced in a study of blood T cells in healthy people across ages. A sample-barcoded 5' primer and a J-beta primer mix were used in a second PCR of about 7 to 12 cycles. TCRdb re-analysed the 5' RACE reads in MiXCR, keeping a single row per CDR3 protein. This table has about 1.8 million distinct CDR3 sequences, about 50% appearing once. Sequenced sample: blood. All receptors derive from a woman aged 40 to 50 in good health.

Only a few counts were recorded for this clonotype. This chain links TRBV20-1 with TRBJ2-5; D call uncertain. Germline CDR1 is DFQATT and CDR2 is SNEGSKA (reference sequence). Deletions cut 3 bases from V and 5 bases from J, with 19 bases between. The CDR3 totals 15 residues. CDR3 coding DNA: TGCAGTGCTAGTTCTCCCTCCGGGCCCACGGAGACCCAGTACTTC. It is translated as CSASSPSGPTETQYF.

CDR3 sequence reads: CASSGRGSSPFEAFF. CDR3 bases: TGTGCCAGCAGCGGACGGGGGAGTTCTCCGTTTGAAGCTTTCTTT. The V and J genes are TRBV9 and TRBJ1-1, with D possibly being TRBD1 (5 bases). The CDR3 spans 15 residues. CDR1 and CDR2 from the germline V gene are SGDLS and YYNGEE. Trimming cost V 3 bases and J 7 bases, with 19 bases left between them.

This clonotype was seen just once. The J gene is TRBJ2-1, the V gene TRBV2; D could derive from TRBD1 or TRBD2 (5 bases each). Trimming left V 6 bases short and J 4 bases short, with 16 bases between. This CDR3 region has 15 residues. CDR1 and CDR2 (germline): SNHLY, FYNNEI. The CDR3 loop reads CASRGTVTPYNEQFF. The CDR3 DNA sequence: TGTGCCAGCAGAGGGACCGTAACCCCGTACAATGAGCAGTTCTTC.

This clonotype was recorded once. This chain connects TRBV4-3 to TRBJ2-3; the match to TRBD2 covers 15 bases. V dropped 0 bases and J dropped 6; count of bases not matched to a gene: 7. Per the germline V gene, CDR1 is LGHNA and CDR2 is YSLEER. This CDR3 has 18 amino acids. In nucleotides, the CDR3 is TGCGCCAGCAGCCAAGATTGGGGACTAGCGGGGGGCAGGGATACGCAGTATTTT. Residues: CASSQDWGLAGGRDTQYF.

V is TRBV6-5 and J is TRBJ1-2; 10 bases line up with TRBD1. The J segment lost 2 bases and the V segment lost 2 bases, leaving 5 bases of the junction unmatched. The germline gives CDR1 MNHEY, CDR2 SVGAGI. The CDR3 has 16 residues. The CDR3: CASSYQRTGGNYGYTF. CDR3 coding DNA: TGTGCCAGCAGTTACCAAAGGACAGGGGGGAACTATGGCTACACCTTC.

This clonotype was seen a handful of times. The chain is built from TRBV4-3 and TRBJ2-5; 8 bases are a match to TRBD2. The V gene's germline CDR1 is LGHNA and CDR2 YSLEER. Trimming removed 1 base from V and 5 bases from J; junction bases left unmatched: 6. The length of the CDR3 is 15 residues. CDR3: CASSQAGGRLETQYF. The CDR3 DNA is TGCGCCAGCAGCCAAGCGGGGGGGCGGCTGGAGACCCAGTACTTC.

The gene calls are TRBV6-6 and TRBJ1-1; TRBD1 aligns across 9 bases. V lost 5 bases and J lost 4; bases outside the gene matches: 5. Germline values: CDR1 MNHNY, CDR2 SVGAGI (reference sequence). The CDR3 is made up of 14 amino acids. The CDR3 bases are TGTGCCAGCAGTCCGCGGACAGGGGTCACTGAAGCTTTCTTT. Encoded protein: CASSPRTGVTEAFF.

In its sample, this clonotype was seen a few times. The chain combines TRBV25-1 with TRBJ2-3; 7 nucleotides agree with TRBD1. The CDR3 has 17 amino acids. CDR1 is MGHDK and CDR2 is SYGVNS in the germline V gene. V trimming: 3 bases; J trimming: 0 bases; junction bases outside the gene matches: 9. The CDR3 bases are TGTGCCAGCAGTGAGAAAGGGGGCCTTTCTAGCACAGATACGCAGTATTTT. Its translation is CASSEKGGLSSTDTQYF.

This clonotype has a single count. The chain carries TRBV3-1 and TRBJ1-4; no definite D call. The CDR3 contains 12 residues. V shed 3 bases and J shed 6 bases, with 5 bases lying between them. Germline CDR1 and CDR2: LGHDT and YNNKEL (reference sequence). CDR3 in DNA: TGTGCCAGCAGCCAGCTGGATGAAAAACTGTTTTTT. It specifies CASSQLDEKLFF. The full variable domain, completed using reference TRBV3-1 and TRBJ1-4, is DTAVSQTPKYLVTQMGNDKSIKCEQNLGHDTMYWYKQDSKKFLKIMFSYNNKELIINETVPNRFSPKSPDKAHLNLHINSLELGDSAVYFCASSQLDEKLFFGSGTQLSVL.